These T cell receptor beta chains were read from a single sample in a study of T cells in Graves' hyperthyroidism and ophthalmopathy. A single record per CDR3 protein comes from TCRdb applying MiXCR to the multiplex PCR reads. Found here are 550,000 to 650,000 distinct CDR3 sequences, over 11% of them singletons; the top ten hold roughly 5.5%. Source material: blood. Every receptor here comes from a woman aged 25-40 years with Graves' hyperthyroidism that later progressed to Graves' ophthalmopathy. The CDR3 runs from the conserved cysteine through the conserved F or W. D genes are given only for firm matches. The listing skips clone size in some rows; elsewhere it reads once, few, many or a size class.

abundance | d_gene | j_gene | v_gene | CDR3nt | CDR3aa
- | - | TRBJ1-4 | TRBV11-2 | TGTGCCAGCAGTTTAGGAAAGGGCGGCGGTGAAAAACTGTTTTTT | CASSLGKGGGEKLFF
many | - | TRBJ2-5 | TRBV20-1 | TGCAGTGCTCCCGGGACTTTCCAAGAGACCCAGTACTTC | CSAPGTFQETQYF
many | TRBD2 | TRBJ2-1 | TRBV12-5 | TGTGCTAGTGGCCCGGGACTAGCGGTCTCCTACAATGAGCAGTTCTTC | CASGPGLAVSYNEQFF
many | TRBD2 | TRBJ2-7 | TRBV2 | TGTGCCAGCAGCTCCAGGACTAGCTTCTACGAGCAGTACTTC | CASSSRTSFYEQYF
many | TRBD1 | TRBJ1-2 | TRBV7-9 | TGTGCCAGCAGCCCGACAGGGGTCGGCTACACCTTC | CASSPTGVGYTF
many | TRBD2 | TRBJ2-2 | TRBV20-1 | TGCAGTGCTAGAGAGCCGGGACTAGTTTTCGGGGAGCTGTTTTTT | CSAREPGLVFGELFF
many | TRBD1 | TRBJ1-5 | TRBV6-1 | TGTGCCAGCACGGCAGGGGGCGTTGCCAATCAGCCCCAGCATTTT | CASTAGGVANQPQHF
many | - | TRBJ2-1 | TRBV18 | TGTGCCAGCTCACCACCGGGAGTTGAAAACAATGAGCAGTTCTTC | CASSPPGVENNEQFF
many | - | TRBJ1-2 | TRBV28 | TGTGCCAGCAACCCCGCAGACGGTGGCTACACCTTC | CASNPADGGYTF
many | - | TRBJ1-1 | TRBV20-1 | TGCAGTGCTATACGGGGGATGAACACTGAAGCTTTCTTT | CSAIRGMNTEAFF
few | TRBD1 | TRBJ1-3 | TRBV5-1 | TGCGCCAGCAGCTTGGCCGGGGACAGAGCTGGAAACACCATATATTTT | CASSLAGDRAGNTIYF
many | - | TRBJ1-5 | TRBV2 | TGTGCCAGCAGTGCAGGAGACGGCAATCAGCCCCAGCATTTT | CASSAGDGNQPQHF
many | TRBD1 | TRBJ1-2 | TRBV20-1 | TGCAGTGCTCGGACAGGGAGGCCGGATGGCTACACCTTC | CSARTGRPDGYTF
many | TRBD1 | TRBJ2-1 | TRBV6-1 | TGTGCCAGCAGTCCTGGACAGGGGGCCTACAATGAGCAGTTCTTC | CASSPGQGAYNEQFF
many | - | TRBJ1-1 | TRBV30 | TGTGCCTGGAGTGCAGGACAGCCGATCAGGAACACTGAAGCTTTCTTT | CAWSAGQPIRNTEAFF
many | - | TRBJ2-1 | TRBV7-6 | TGTGCCAGCAGCTCCGTAGTGGGGGGATTCGATGAGCAGTTCTTC | CASSSVVGGFDEQFF
many | - | TRBJ1-6 | TRBV27 | TGTGCCAGCAGTTTGTTCCCCCCGGTCGATTCACCCCTCCACTTT | CASSLFPPVDSPLHF
many | TRBD1 | TRBJ1-2 | TRBV27 | TGTGCCAGCAGTTTAGACAGGGTCAATGGCTACACCTTC | CASSLDRVNGYTF
many | - | TRBJ2-5 | TRBV10-3 | TGTGCCATCAGTGCCCAGGACCAAGAGACCCAGTACTTC | CAISAQDQETQYF
few | - | TRBJ1-2 | TRBV19 | TGTGCCACCGAAGGGGGGGCGGATGGCTACACCTTC | CATEGGADGYTF
few | - | TRBJ1-3 | TRBV11-3 | TGTGCCAGCAGCTTAGATGCTGAGGGAAACACCATATATTTT | CASSLDAEGNTIYF
- | TRBD2 | TRBJ2-3 | TRBV10-1 | TGCGCCAGCAGTGAAAAGGGACTAGCGGGAGCAGATACGCAGTATTTT | CASSEKGLAGADTQYF
- | - | TRBJ2-1 | TRBV28 | TGTGCCAGCAGTTTATGGATGGGAATTAACAATGAGCAGTTCTTC | CASSLWMGINNEQFF
many | TRBD1 | TRBJ1-1 | TRBV27 | TGTGCCAGCCCCCTCTACCGGGAGGGGGCGAACACTGAAGCTTTCTTT | CASPLYREGANTEAFF
many | TRBD2 | TRBJ2-7 | TRBV30 | TGTGCCTGGAGTGTCACCAGGACTAGCGGGAGGCACTCCTACGAGCAGTACTTC | CAWSVTRTSGRHSYEQYF
- | TRBD2 | TRBJ2-7 | TRBV28 | TGTGCCAGCAGGGGACTAGCCAGGGACGAGCAGTACTTC | CASRGLARDEQYF
few | TRBD1 | TRBJ1-4 | TRBV20-1 | TGCAGTGCTGTCCGGGACAGGGAGGCTGAAAAACTGTTTTTT | CSAVRDREAEKLFF
many | - | TRBJ2-2 | TRBV11-1 | TGTGCCAGCAGCTTAAGGGGCCCCGGGGAGCTGTTTTTT | CASSLRGPGELFF
- | TRBD1 | TRBJ2-1 | TRBV11-3 | TGTGCCAGCAGCTTAATGGGACAGGGGGCTTTTGGTGAGCAGTTCTTC | CASSLMGQGAFGEQFF
few | - | TRBJ1-4 | TRBV6-5 | TGTGCCAGCAGTTACTCGACAACTAATGAAAAACTGTTTTTT | CASSYSTTNEKLFF
few | - | TRBJ1-1 | TRBV7-2 | TGTGCCAGCAGCTTCCGAGGGACCCCTAACACTGAAGCTTTCTTT | CASSFRGTPNTEAFF
many | - | TRBJ2-3 | TRBV30 | TGTGCCTTCAAAGGGCGTACTAGCACAGATACGCAGTATTTT | CAFKGRTSTDTQYF
- | - | TRBJ2-6 | TRBV7-3 | TGTGCCAGCAGCTTAATACAGGGACTTGCTGGGGCCAACGTCCTGACTTTC | CASSLIQGLAGANVLTF
many | - | TRBJ1-6 | TRBV20-1 | TGCAGCTGGGGGGGGGCACGCCTCCACTTT | CSWGGARLHF
many | - | TRBJ2-7 | TRBV12-3/TRBV12-4 | TGTGCCAGCAGCCTCAAAGGACAGGGTGGAGGTGGCGGGAGGTGGTTATCCGAGCAGTACTTC | CASSLKGQGGGGGRWLSEQYF
many | - | TRBJ2-3 | TRBV11-1 | TGTGCCAGCAGCTTACTTACCGGCACAGATACGCAGTATTTT | CASSLLTGTDTQYF
many | - | TRBJ1-2 | TRBV10-3 | TGTGCCATCAGTGACCGCTGGGCTGAGTATGGCTACACCTTC | CAISDRWAEYGYTF
many | - | TRBJ2-7 | TRBV6-5 | TGTGCCAGCAGTTACTCTGCGGGATCGGGCGAGCAGTACTTC | CASSYSAGSGEQYF
few | TRBD1 | TRBJ2-1 | TRBV20-1 | TGCAGTGCTACTTTTAGGACAGGGGGTAATGAGCAGTTCTTC | CSATFRTGGNEQFF
many | - | TRBJ2-7 | TRBV20-1 | TGCAGTGCTAGGAGCGAAGAGCAGTACTTC | CSARSEEQYF
few | - | TRBJ1-2 | TRBV5-5 | TGTGCCAGCAGCTTCGGCTCGGGGGCGCAGGGTGGCTACACCTTC | CASSFGSGAQGGYTF
many | TRBD1 | TRBJ2-3 | TRBV18 | TGTGCCAGCTCACCGGGGACAGGAACTAGCACAGATACGCAGTATTTT | CASSPGTGTSTDTQYF
many | - | TRBJ2-3 | TRBV3-1 | TGTGCCAGCAGCCAAGAGTGGGGAACGGATACGCAGTATTTT | CASSQEWGTDTQYF
- | - | TRBJ2-1 | TRBV7-2 | TGTGCCAGCAGCTTAGTACGCATCTCCCATGAGCAGTTCTTC | CASSLVRISHEQFF
few | TRBD1 | TRBJ2-7 | TRBV19 | TGTGCCAGTAGTATTATGATGGACAGGGGGCACGAGCAGTACTTC | CASSIMMDRGHEQYF
few | - | TRBJ2-7 | TRBV4-1 | TGCGCCAGCAGCCAAGTATCTCCTGCGGGAGAGCAGTACTTC | CASSQVSPAGEQYF
many | - | TRBJ1-5 | TRBV19 | TGTGCCAGTAGTATAGCCCAGGGAATGGGGGATCAGCCCCAGCATTTT | CASSIAQGMGDQPQHF
many | - | TRBJ2-7 | TRBV5-1 | TGCGCCAGCAGCTTTGGCCCCAGCTCCTACGAGCAGTACTTC | CASSFGPSSYEQYF